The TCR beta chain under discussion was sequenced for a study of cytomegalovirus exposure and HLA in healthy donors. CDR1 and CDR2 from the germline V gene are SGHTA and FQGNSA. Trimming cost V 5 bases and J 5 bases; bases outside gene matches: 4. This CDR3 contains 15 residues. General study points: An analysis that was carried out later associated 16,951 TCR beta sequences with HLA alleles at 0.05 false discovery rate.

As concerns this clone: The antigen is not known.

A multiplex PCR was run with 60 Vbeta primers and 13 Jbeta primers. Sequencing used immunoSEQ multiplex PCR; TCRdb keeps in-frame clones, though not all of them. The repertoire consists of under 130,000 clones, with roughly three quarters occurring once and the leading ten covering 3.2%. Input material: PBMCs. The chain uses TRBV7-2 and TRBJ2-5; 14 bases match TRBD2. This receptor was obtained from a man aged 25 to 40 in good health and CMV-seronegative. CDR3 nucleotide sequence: TGTGCCAGCAGCGGGGGACTAGCGGGAGCTGAGACCCAGTACTTC. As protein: CASSGGLAGAETQYF.